Given below is one T cell receptor (beta chain) in context. This sample was taken from a study of blood T cell repertoires in COVID-19. Clones were read by immunoSEQ multiplex PCR, and TCRdb kept only the in-frame ones, dropping some. The sample contains roughly 290,000 clones, 70% to 90% of which appear only once. The CDR3 contains 13 residues. The germline V gene has CDR1 SEHNR and CDR2 FQNEAQ (reference sequence). V was pared by 4 bases and J by 7 bases, with 13 bases between. This chain connects TRBV7-9 to TRBJ2-5; the D gene is possibly TRBD1 (6 bases). Material for sequencing was peripheral blood. The clonotype was recovered from a woman in her sixties with acute or convalescent COVID-19. The CDR3 loop is CASSSQGRGTQYF. Written as DNA, the CDR3 is TGTGCCAGCAGCTCCCAGGGGCGCGGGACCCAGTACTTC.